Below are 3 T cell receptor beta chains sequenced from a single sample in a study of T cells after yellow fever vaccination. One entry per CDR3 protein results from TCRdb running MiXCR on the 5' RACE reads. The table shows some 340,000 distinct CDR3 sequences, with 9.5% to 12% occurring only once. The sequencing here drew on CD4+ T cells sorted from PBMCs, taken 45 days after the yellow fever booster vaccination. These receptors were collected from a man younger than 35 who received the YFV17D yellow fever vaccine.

CDR3 protein: CASSFPGLAGGTDTQYF. The CDR3 region has the DNA TGCGCCAGCAGCTTCCCCGGACTAGCGGGGGGCACAGATACGCAGTATTTT. The chain joins TRBV5-1 to TRBJ2-3; TRBD2 matches 13 bases. CDR3 length: 17 amino acids. The germline gives CDR1 SGHRS, CDR2 YFSETQ. The J segment lost 1 base and the V segment lost 2 bases, leaving 4 bases of the junction unmatched.

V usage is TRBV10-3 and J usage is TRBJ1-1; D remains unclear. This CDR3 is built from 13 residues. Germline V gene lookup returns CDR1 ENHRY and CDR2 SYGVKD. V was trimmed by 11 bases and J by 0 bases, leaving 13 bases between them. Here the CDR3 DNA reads TGTGCCTTTCGGACGGAGTTGAACACTGAAGCTTTCTTT. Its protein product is CAFRTELNTEAFF.

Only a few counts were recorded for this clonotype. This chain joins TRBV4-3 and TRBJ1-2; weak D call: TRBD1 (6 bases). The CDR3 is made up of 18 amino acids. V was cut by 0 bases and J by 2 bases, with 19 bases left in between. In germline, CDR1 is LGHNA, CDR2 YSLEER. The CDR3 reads CASSQEVGRTEMNYGYTF. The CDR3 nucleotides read TGCGCCAGCAGCCAAGAAGTAGGGAGGACAGAGATGAACTATGGCTACACCTTC.